This TCR beta chain stems from a study of beta chain features in type 1 diabetes. Study-wide results and limits: Possible PCR preference for shorter templates applied equally to patients and controls. These data did not resolve whether HLA type affects TCRB rearrangement. Type 1 diabetes patients showed a moderate but significant shortening of TCRB CDR3s in all four CD4+ subsets.

This clone was found once. What it recognizes is unknown. There are 15 residues in the CDR3. Germline trimming cut 2 bases from V and 8 bases from J; bases unmatched to any gene: 11. Germline CDR1 is MDHEN and CDR2 is SYDVKM. As every portion of the isolated RNA was reverse transcribed, the sequencing read expressed TCRB transcripts. The method was immunoSEQ multiplex PCR; TCRdb's version includes in-frame clones alone and lacks a portion of them. Here the sample spans some 330,000 clones, around 12% being singletons. This sequence originates from a woman in her late teens or twenties with type 1 diabetes. The sample comprised naive CD4+ T cells from blood. The chain recombines TRBV28 with TRBJ1-1, with 7 bases identical to TRBD1. The CDR3 loop reads CASSLGWTGWMEAFF. Written as DNA, the CDR3 is TGTGCCAGCAGTTTAGGTTGGACAGGATGGATGGAAGCTTTCTTT.